This is a list of T cell receptor beta chains from one sample in a study of OX40 agonist ivuxolimab in advanced cancers. Libraries were prepared by immunoSEQ multiplex PCR; TCRdb keeps only in-frame clonotypes and omits some of them. Among roughly 45,000 clones listed, approximately 80% were seen once. Source: CD4+ or CD8+ T cells sorted from blood, taken in a trial of the OX40 agonist ivuxolimab. These receptors all come from an adult with an advanced solid tumor such as melanoma, head and neck, liver or kidney cancer. The CDR3 runs from the conserved cysteine through the conserved F or W. The D gene is left open where the match is weak. The listing skips clone size in some rows; elsewhere it reads once, few, many or a size class.

V	D	size	J	CDR3	DNA
TRBV7-2	TRBD2	-	TRBJ2-1	CASTEGLAGYNEQFF	TGTGCCAGCACGGAAGGACTAGCGGGTTACAATGAGCAGTTCTTC
TRBV28	-	-	TRBJ2-1	CASGEQVISYNEQFF	TGTGCCAGCGGGGAACAGGTCATCTCCTACAATGAGCAGTTCTTC
TRBV19	-	-	TRBJ2-7	CASSLGSSDYEQYF	TGTGCCAGTAGCTTAGGATCGTCCGATTACGAGCAGTACTTC
TRBV7-2	-	-	TRBJ1-5	CASSFYSNQPQHF	TGTGCCAGCAGCTTTTACAGCAATCAGCCCCAGCATTTT
TRBV7-8	-	-	TRBJ1-1	CASWRGEGTEAFF	TGTGCCAGCTGGCGGGGGGAGGGCACTGAAGCTTTCTTT
TRBV27	TRBD1	-	TRBJ2-7	CASSFGQAYEQYF	TGTGCCAGCAGTTTCGGACAGGCCTACGAGCAGTACTTC
TRBV5-6	TRBD2	-	TRBJ2-7	CASSGGVYEQYF	TGTGCCAGCAGCGGGGGGGTCTACGAGCAGTACTTC
TRBV6-1	-	-	TRBJ1-1	CASSEEAFF	TGTGCCAGCAGTGAGGAAGCTTTCTTT
TRBV7-8	-	few	TRBJ2-6	CASRLGGGLGSGANVLTF	TGTGCCAGCAGATTAGGTGGGGGATTGGGCTCTGGGGCCAACGTCCTGACTTTC
TRBV13	-	-	TRBJ2-2	CASSSRGKTVPGELFF	TGTGCCAGCTCTTCTCGGGGTAAGACGGTTCCCGGGGAGCTGTTTTTT
TRBV6-6	-	-	TRBJ2-7	CASSPPGPNLYEQYF	TGTGCCAGCAGTCCACCGGGACCCAATCTCTACGAGCAGTACTTC
TRBV4-1	-	-	TRBJ1-6	CASSLNSEGGSPLHF	TGCGCCAGCAGCCTGAACTCCGAGGGTGGTTCACCCCTCCACTTT
TRBV14	TRBD2	-	TRBJ2-2	CASSQEVLAGGSENTGELFF	TGTGCCAGCAGCCAAGAAGTACTGGCGGGAGGGTCAGAGAACACCGGGGAGCTGTTTTTT
TRBV7-2	-	-	TRBJ2-7	CASRLRRNYEQYF	TGTGCCAGCAGACTAAGACGTAACTACGAGCAGTACTTC
TRBV11-2	TRBD2	-	TRBJ2-2	CASSLHREVDTGELFF	TGTGCCAGCAGCCTCCACCGGGAGGTTGACACCGGGGAGCTGTTTTTT
TRBV27	-	-	TRBJ2-3	CASSASLTYGTQYF	TGTGCCAGCAGTGCCTCGTTGACATATGGTACGCAGTATTTT
TRBV5-1	TRBD1	-	TRBJ2-3	CASRGQDVPEGTQYF	TGCGCCAGCAGGGGACAGGACGTCCCCGAGGGTACGCAGTATTTT
TRBV9	-	-	TRBJ2-5	CASSVEGGTQYF	TGTGCCAGCAGCGTAGAGGGGGGGACCCAGTACTTC
TRBV5-5	TRBD2	-	TRBJ2-1	CASSQETGGSYNEQFF	TGTGCCAGCAGCCAAGAGACGGGGGGCTCCTACAATGAGCAGTTCTTC
TRBV27	TRBD1	-	TRBJ1-1	CASSFGTGETEAFF	TGTGCCAGCAGTTTTGGGACAGGGGAGACTGAAGCTTTCTTT
TRBV28	TRBD1	-	TRBJ1-2	CASSGPWTGGYGYTF	TGTGCCAGCAGTGGGCCTTGGACAGGGGGTTATGGCTACACCTTC
TRBV5-6	-	-	TRBJ2-1	CASSPPQFELGIEQFF	TGTGCCAGCAGCCCCCCTCAATTCGAACTAGGGATTGAGCAGTTCTTC
TRBV6-6	-	-	TRBJ1-5	CASSQPGRGDQPQHF	TGTGCCAGCAGTCAACCGGGCAGAGGTGATCAGCCCCAGCATTTT
TRBV7-9	TRBD2	-	TRBJ2-2	CASPGLAGGWNTGELFF	TGTGCCAGCCCGGGACTAGCGGGGGGGTGGAACACCGGGGAGCTGTTTTTT
TRBV6-1	-	-	TRBJ2-7	CASSEEGYEQYF	TGTGCCAGCAGTGAGGAGGGCTACGAGCAGTACTTC
TRBV6-5	TRBD2	-	TRBJ2-1	CASSYLGGGNEQFF	TGTGCCAGCAGTTACCTGGGGGGGGGCAATGAGCAGTTCTTC
TRBV15	TRBD2	-	TRBJ2-1	CATSRGGGLALLNNEQFF	TGTGCCACCAGCAGAGGAGGGGGACTAGCGCTGCTCAACAATGAGCAGTTCTTC
TRBV7-9	-	-	TRBJ1-4	CAIYRGGQGPYEKLFF	TGTGCCATCTATAGAGGGGGGCAGGGTCCCTATGAAAAACTGTTTTTT
TRBV4-3	-	-	TRBJ2-7	CASSQGGPGTYEQYF	TGCGCCAGCAGCCAAGGCGGGCCGGGGACCTACGAGCAGTACTTC
TRBV5-1	TRBD2	-	TRBJ2-7	CASSGGLAGARYEQYF	TGCGCCAGCAGCGGGGGACTAGCGGGCGCTCGCTACGAGCAGTACTTC
TRBV7-9	TRBD2	-	TRBJ2-5	CASSRSSGGFFGETQYF	TGTGCCAGCAGCCGCTCTAGCGGGGGGTTTTTTGGGGAGACCCAGTACTTC
TRBV6-5	TRBD1	-	TRBJ1-1	CASSSTGDDTEAFF	TGTGCCAGCAGTTCGACAGGGGATGACACTGAAGCTTTCTTT
TRBV5-1	-	once	TRBJ2-5	CASSLTGWGETQYF	TGCGCCAGCAGCTTGACAGGGTGGGGGGAGACCCAGTACTTC
TRBV5-4	-	-	TRBJ2-3	CASSLASVGDTQYF	TGTGCCAGCAGCCTGGCATCGGTCGGAGATACGCAGTATTTT
TRBV19	-	-	TRBJ2-7	CASIGGGEQYF	TGTGCCAGTATTGGGGGAGGCGAGCAGTACTTC
TRBV2	-	-	TRBJ1-1	CASSEAQGEAFF	TGTGCCAGCAGTGAGGCACAGGGAGAAGCTTTCTTT
TRBV7-8	-	-	TRBJ1-1	CASSLGENAEAFF	TGTGCCAGCAGCTTAGGGGAAAACGCTGAAGCTTTCTTT
TRBV10-1	-	-	TRBJ1-5	CASSIAQRSNQPQHF	TGCGCCAGCAGTATAGCACAGCGTAGCAATCAGCCCCAGCATTTT
TRBV28	-	-	TRBJ1-1	CASSWLFEGTEAFF	TGTGCCAGCAGTTGGCTGTTCGAGGGCACTGAAGCTTTCTTT
TRBV13	-	-	TRBJ1-4	CASSYEGGVSEKLFF	TGTGCCAGCAGCTACGAGGGGGGCGTAAGTGAAAAACTGTTTTTT
TRBV9	TRBD2	-	TRBJ2-7	CASSVRGLAGEQYF	TGTGCCAGCAGCGTACGAGGGCTAGCGGGCGAGCAGTACTTC
TRBV27	-	-	TRBJ2-6	CASSLRGANVLTF	TGTGCCAGCAGTTTACGTGGGGCCAACGTCCTGACTTTC
TRBV6-1	-	few	TRBJ2-7	CASSDWGYEQYF	TGTGCCAGCAGTGATTGGGGCTACGAGCAGTACTTC
TRBV6-1	TRBD2	-	TRBJ2-1	CASSEVTGGHNEQFF	TGTGCCAGCAGTGAAGTGACGGGAGGGCACAATGAGCAGTTCTTC
TRBV5-4	-	-	TRBJ2-1	CASSFVGANYNEQFF	TGTGCCAGCAGCTTTGTGGGGGCCAACTACAATGAGCAGTTCTTC
TRBV28	TRBD1	-	TRBJ2-7	CASSITDRVSYEQYF	TGTGCCAGCAGTATTACGGACAGGGTCTCCTACGAGCAGTACTTC